This T cell receptor beta chain was captured by sequencing in a study of shared clonotypes between healthy human individuals. TCRdb's copy holds only in-frame clones and misses some; the assay was immunoSEQ multiplex PCR. The repertoire holds over 1.5 million clones, with 95% to 99% as singletons. CDR1 is MNHGY, CDR2 SAAAGT, per germline. This CDR3 region has 19 residues. V lost 6 bases to trimming and J lost 1 base; unmatched junction nucleotides: 15. The genes are TRBV6-8 and TRBJ2-3; 11 nucleotides match TRBD1. Sequencing used naive CD4+ T cells sorted from blood. Subset given: CD45RA+ positively selected. This receptor was taken from a man between 25 and 39 years old in good health. The CDR3 reads CASSPPGQGDPMRTDTQYF. DNA for the CDR3: TGTGCCAGCAGCCCGCCGGGACAGGGGGACCCGATGCGCACAGATACGCAGTATTTT.